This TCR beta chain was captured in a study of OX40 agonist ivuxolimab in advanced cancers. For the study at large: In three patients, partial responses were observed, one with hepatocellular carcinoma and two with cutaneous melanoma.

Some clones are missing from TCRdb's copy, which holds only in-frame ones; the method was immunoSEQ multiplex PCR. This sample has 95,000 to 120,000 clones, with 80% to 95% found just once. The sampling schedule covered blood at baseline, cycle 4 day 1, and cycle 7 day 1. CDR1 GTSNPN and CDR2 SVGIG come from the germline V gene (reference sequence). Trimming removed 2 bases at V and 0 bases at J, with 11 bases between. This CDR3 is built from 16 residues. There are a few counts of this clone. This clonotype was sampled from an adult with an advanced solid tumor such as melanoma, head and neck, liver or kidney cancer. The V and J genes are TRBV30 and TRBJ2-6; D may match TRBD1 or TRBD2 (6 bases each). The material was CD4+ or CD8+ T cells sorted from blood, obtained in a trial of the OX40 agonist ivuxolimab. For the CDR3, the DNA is TGTGCCTGGAGTCAAGGGGGGTTCTCTGGGGCCAACGTCCTGACTTTC. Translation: CAWSQGGFSGANVLTF. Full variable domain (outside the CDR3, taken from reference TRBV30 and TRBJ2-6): SQTIHQWPATLVQPVGSPLSLECTVEGTSNPNLYWYRQAAGRGLQLLFYSVGIGQISSEVPQNLSASRPQDRQFILSSKKLLLSDSGFYLCAWSQGGFSGANVLTFGAGSRLTVL.